The 2 T cell receptor beta chains reported below all come from one sample, sequenced in a study of T cell responses to AZD1222 COVID-19 vaccine. The method was immunoSEQ multiplex PCR; TCRdb's version includes in-frame clones alone and lacks a portion of them. The sample lists 150,000 or so clones; about 91% were seen once. Here the sequenced sample was peripheral blood, taken on day 0 of AZD1222 vaccination. These receptors originate from an adult in good health.

The chain employs TRBV10-3 and TRBJ2-1; 7 nucleotides match TRBD1. V was clipped by 5 bases and J by 3 bases; unmatched bases: 10. CDR1 ENHRY and CDR2 SYGVKD come from the germline V gene. This CDR3 has 16 residues. This CDR3 reads CAISPGDSGLYNEQFF. Here the CDR3 DNA reads TGTGCCATCAGTCCCGGGGACAGTGGGCTCTACAATGAGCAGTTCTTC.

V gene TRBV14 combines with J gene TRBJ1-2; weak D call: TRBD1 (5 bases). The V and J ends lost 1 base and 8 bases respectively, with 14 bases between them. Germline lookup yields CDR1 SGHDN and CDR2 FVKESK. The CDR3 totals 14 residues. The CDR3 is CASSQVRDRSGYTF. The CDR3 DNA is TGTGCCAGCAGCCAAGTAAGGGACCGAAGCGGCTACACCTTC.